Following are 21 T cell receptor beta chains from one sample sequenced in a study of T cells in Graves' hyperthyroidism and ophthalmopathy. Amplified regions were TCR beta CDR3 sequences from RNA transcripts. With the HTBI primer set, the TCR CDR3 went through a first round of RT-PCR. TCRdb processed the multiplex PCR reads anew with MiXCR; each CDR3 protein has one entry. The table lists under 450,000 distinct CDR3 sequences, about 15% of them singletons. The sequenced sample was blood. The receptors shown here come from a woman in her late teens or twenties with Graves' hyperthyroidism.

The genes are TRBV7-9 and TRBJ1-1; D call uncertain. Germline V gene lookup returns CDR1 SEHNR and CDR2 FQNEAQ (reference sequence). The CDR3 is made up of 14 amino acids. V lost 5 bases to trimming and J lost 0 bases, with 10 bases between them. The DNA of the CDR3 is TGTGCCAGCAGCCCCCTCGGAATGAACACTGAAGCTTTCTTT. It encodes CASSPLGMNTEAFF.

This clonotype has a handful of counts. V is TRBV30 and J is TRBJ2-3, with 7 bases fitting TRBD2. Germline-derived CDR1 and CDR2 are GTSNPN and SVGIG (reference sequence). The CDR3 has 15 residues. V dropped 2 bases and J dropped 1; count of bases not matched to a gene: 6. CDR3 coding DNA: TGTGCCTGGAGTTGGGGGGGACTGGGCACAGATACGCAGTATTTT. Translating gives CAWSWGGLGTDTQYF.

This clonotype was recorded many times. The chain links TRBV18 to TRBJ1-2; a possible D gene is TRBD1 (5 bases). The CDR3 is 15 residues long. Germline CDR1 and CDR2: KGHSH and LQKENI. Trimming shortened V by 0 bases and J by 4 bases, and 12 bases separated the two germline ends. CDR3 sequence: CASSPPAGGGYGYTF. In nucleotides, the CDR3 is TGTGCCAGCTCACCACCGGCGGGGGGTGGCTATGGCTACACCTTC.

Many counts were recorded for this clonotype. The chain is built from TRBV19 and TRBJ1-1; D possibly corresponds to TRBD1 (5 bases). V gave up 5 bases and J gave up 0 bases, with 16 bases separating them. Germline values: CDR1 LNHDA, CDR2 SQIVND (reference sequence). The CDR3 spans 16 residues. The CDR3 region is CASSPIDRLMNTEAFF. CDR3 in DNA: TGTGCCAGTAGTCCGATAGACAGACTCATGAACACTGAAGCTTTCTTT.

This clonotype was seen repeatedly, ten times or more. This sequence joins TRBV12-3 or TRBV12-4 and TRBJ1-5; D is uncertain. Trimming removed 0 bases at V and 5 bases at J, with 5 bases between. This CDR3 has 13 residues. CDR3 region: CASSLASHQPQHF. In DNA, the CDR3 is TGTGCCAGCAGTTTAGCTTCCCATCAGCCCCAGCATTTT.

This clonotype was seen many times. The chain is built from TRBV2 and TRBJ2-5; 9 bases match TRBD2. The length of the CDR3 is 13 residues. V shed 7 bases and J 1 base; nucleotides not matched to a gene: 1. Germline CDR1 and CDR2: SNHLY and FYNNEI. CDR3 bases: TGTGCCAGCAAGCGGGGGGTCCAAGAGACCCAGTACTTC. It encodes CASKRGVQETQYF. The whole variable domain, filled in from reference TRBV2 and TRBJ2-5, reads EPEVTQTPSHQVTQMGQEVILRCVPISNHLYFYWYRQILGQKVEFLVSFYNNEISEKSEIFDDQFSVERPDGSNFTLKIRSTKLEDSAMYFCASKRGVQETQYFGPGTRLLVL.

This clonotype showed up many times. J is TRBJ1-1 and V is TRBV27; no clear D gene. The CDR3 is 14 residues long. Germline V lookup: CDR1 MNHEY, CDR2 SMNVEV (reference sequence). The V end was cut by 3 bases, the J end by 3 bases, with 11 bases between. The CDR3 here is CASSFWGVDTEAFF. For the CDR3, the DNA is TGTGCCAGCAGTTTTTGGGGAGTTGACACTGAAGCTTTCTTT.

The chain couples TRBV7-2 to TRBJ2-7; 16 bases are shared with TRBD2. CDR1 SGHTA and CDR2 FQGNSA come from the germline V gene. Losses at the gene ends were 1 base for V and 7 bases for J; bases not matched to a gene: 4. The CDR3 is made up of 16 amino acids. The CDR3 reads CASSLGGLAGGGEQYF. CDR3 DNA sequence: TGTGCCAGCAGCTTAGGGGGACTAGCGGGAGGGGGGGAGCAGTACTTC.

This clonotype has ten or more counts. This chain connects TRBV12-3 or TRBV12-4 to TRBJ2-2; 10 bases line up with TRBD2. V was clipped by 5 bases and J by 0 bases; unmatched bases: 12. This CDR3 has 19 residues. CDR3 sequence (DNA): TGTGCCAGCAGTGCATTTAGCGGGGGGATCTACGCGAACACCGGGGAGCTGTTTTTT. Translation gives CASSAFSGGIYANTGELFF.

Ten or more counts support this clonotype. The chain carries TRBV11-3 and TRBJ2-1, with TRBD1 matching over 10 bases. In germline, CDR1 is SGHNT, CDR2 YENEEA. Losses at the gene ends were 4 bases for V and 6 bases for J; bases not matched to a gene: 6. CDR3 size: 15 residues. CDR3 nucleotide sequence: TGTGCCAGCAGCTCAGACAGGGGGCTACCCAATGAGCAGTTCTTC. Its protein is CASSSDRGLPNEQFF.

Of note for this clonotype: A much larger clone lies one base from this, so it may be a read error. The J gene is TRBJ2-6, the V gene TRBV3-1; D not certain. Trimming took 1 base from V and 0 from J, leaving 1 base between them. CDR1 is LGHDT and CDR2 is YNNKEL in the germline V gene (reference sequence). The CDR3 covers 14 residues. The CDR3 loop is CASSQASGANVLTF. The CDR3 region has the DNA TGTGCCAGCAGCCAAGCCTCTGGGGCCAACGTCCTGACTTTC.

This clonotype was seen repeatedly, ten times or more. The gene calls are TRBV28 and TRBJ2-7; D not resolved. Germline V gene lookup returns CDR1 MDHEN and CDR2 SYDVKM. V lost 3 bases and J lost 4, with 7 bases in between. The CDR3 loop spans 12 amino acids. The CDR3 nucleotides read TGTGCCAGCAGTTTTTCGAGGTACGAGCAGTACTTC. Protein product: CASSFSRYEQYF.

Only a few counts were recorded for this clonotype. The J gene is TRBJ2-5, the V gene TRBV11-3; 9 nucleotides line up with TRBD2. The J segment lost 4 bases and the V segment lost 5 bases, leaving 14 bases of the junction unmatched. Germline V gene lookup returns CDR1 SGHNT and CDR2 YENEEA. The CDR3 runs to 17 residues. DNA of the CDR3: TGTGCCAGCAGCGTAGGATCCTTAGCGGGAGCGGGAGAGACCCAGTACTTC. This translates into CASSVGSLAGAGETQYF. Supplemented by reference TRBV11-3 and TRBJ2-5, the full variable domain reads EAGVVQSPRYKIIEKKQPVAFWCNPISGHNTLYWYLQNLGQGPELLIRYENEEAVDDSQLPKDRFSAERLKGVDSTLKIQPAELGDSAVYLCASSVGSLAGAGETQYFGPGTRLLVL.

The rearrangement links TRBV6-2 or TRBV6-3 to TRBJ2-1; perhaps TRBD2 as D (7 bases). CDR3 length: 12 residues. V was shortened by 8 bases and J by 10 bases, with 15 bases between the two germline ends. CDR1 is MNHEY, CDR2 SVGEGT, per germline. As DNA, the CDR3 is TGTGCCAGCGGGGGGGCCGTGGGGGAGCAGTTCTTC. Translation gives CASGGAVGEQFF.

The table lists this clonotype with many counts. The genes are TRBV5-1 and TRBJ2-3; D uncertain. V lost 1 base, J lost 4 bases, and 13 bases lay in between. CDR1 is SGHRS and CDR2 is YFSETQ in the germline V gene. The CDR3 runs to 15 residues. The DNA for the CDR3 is TGCGCCAGCAGCTTGAAAGCTTCCTCCCCAGATACGCAGTATTTT. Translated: CASSLKASSPDTQYF.

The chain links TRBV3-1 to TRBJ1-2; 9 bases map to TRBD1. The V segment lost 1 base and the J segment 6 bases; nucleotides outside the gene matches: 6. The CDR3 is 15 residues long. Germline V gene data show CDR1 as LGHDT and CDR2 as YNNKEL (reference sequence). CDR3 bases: TGTGCCAGCAGCCAAGGGACAGGGGATTCCAATGGCTACACCTTC. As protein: CASSQGTGDSNGYTF. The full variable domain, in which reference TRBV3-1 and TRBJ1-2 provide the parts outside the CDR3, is DTAVSQTPKYLVTQMGNDKSIKCEQNLGHDTMYWYKQDSKKFLKIMFSYNNKELIINETVPNRFSPKSPDKAHLNLHINSLELGDSAVYFCASSQGTGDSNGYTFGSGTRLTVV.

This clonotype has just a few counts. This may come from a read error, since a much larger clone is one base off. In nucleotides, the CDR3 is TGCGGTGCTAGAGGGACAGCGAAAAATCAGCCCCAGCATTTT. Protein sequence: CGARGTAKNQPQHF. The genes are TRBV20-1 and TRBJ1-5; TRBD1 aligns across 7 bases. The CDR3 is 14 residues long. CDR1 is DFQATT and CDR2 is SNEGSKA in the germline V gene (reference sequence).

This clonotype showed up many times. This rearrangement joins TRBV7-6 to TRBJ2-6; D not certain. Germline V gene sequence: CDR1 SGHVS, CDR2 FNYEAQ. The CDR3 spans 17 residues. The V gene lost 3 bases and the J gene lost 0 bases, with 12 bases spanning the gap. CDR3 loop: CASSFPPKSSGANVLTF. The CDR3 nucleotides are TGTGCCAGCAGCTTTCCCCCTAAGAGCTCTGGGGCCAACGTCCTGACTTTC.

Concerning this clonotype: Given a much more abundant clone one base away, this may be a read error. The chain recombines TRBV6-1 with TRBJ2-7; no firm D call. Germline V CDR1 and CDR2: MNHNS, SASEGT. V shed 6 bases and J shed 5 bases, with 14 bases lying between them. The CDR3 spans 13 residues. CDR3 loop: CASRGHSDHEQYF. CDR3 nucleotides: TGTGCCAGCAGAGGCCACAGTGATCACGAGCAGTACTTC.

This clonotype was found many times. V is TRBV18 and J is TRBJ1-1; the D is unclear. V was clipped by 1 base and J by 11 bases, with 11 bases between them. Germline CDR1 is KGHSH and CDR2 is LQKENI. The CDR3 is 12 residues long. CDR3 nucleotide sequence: TGTGCCAGCTCACCACGGAAAGGAGATGCTTTCTTT. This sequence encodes CASSPRKGDAFF.

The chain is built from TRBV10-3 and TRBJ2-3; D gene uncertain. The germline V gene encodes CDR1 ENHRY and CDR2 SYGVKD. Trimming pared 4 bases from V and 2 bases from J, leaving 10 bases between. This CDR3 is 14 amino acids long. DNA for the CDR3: TGTGCCATCAGTGTCCTAAGGGACACAGATACGCAGTATTTT. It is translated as CAISVLRDTDTQYF.